Sequencing of this T cell receptor (beta chain) was carried out in a study of OX40 agonist ivuxolimab in advanced cancers. Whole-study findings and limits: A proportion of nonresponders additionally exhibited low normalized T-cell clonal expansion.

On this clone itself: Antigen unknown.

Systemic immunosuppression or a history of autoimmune disease excluded patients. Method: immunoSEQ multiplex PCR; TCRdb's copy keeps in-frame clones and lacks some. The table shows under 6,500 clones, with approximately 67% occurring only once. Losses at the gene ends were 3 bases for V and 0 bases for J; bases not matched to a gene: 5. CDR1 and CDR2 (germline): SGHRS, YFSETQ. This CDR3 comprises 16 residues. The sample in question was CD4+ or CD8+ T cells sorted from blood, obtained in a trial of the OX40 agonist ivuxolimab. This receptor was identified in an adult with an advanced solid tumor such as melanoma, head and neck, liver or kidney cancer. The J gene is TRBJ2-4, the V gene TRBV5-1; TRBD2 matches at 8 bases. The CDR3 is CASSSGSGGAKNIQYF. CDR3 DNA: TGCGCCAGCAGCTCGGGGAGCGGGGGAGCCAAAAACATTCAGTACTTC. Together with reference TRBV5-1 and TRBJ2-4, the CDR3 gives the full variable domain: KAGVTQTPRYLIKTRGQQVTLSCSPISGHRSVSWYQQTPGQGLQFLFEYFSETQRNKGNFPGRFSGRQFSNSRSEMNVSTLELGDSALYLCASSSGSGGAKNIQYFGAGTRLSVL.